Shown below are 15 T cell receptor beta chains from a single sample sequenced in a study of blood T cell repertoires in COVID-19. TCRdb's copy holds only in-frame clones and misses some; the assay was immunoSEQ multiplex PCR. Of some 240,000 clones detected, 84% appear once; the ten largest clones hold about 1.5%. Sequencing was performed on peripheral blood. Receptors were obtained from a woman aged 40-49 years who had recovered from COVID-19.

This clone has only a few counts. The rearrangement links TRBV29-1 to TRBJ1-1, with 8 bases identical to TRBD1. The germline gives CDR1 SQVTM, CDR2 ANQGSEA. The junction had 11 bases not matched to a gene; V was cut back by 6 bases and J by 5 bases. The CDR3 loop spans 14 amino acids. The CDR3 DNA sequence: TGCAGCGTAACGGGACAGGTAGGAGGTACTGAAGCTTTCTTT. Its protein is CSVTGQVGGTEAFF.

The gene calls are TRBV19 and TRBJ2-2, with D uncertain. The germline V and J ends were trimmed by 6 bases and 1 base, with 9 bases remaining between them. CDR1 and CDR2 (germline): LNHDA, SQIVND (reference sequence). The CDR3 covers 14 residues. Here the CDR3 reads CASSARQNTGELFF. For the CDR3, the DNA is TGTGCCAGTAGCGCCCGACAGAACACCGGGGAGCTGTTTTTT.

J is TRBJ1-6 and V is TRBV11-2; D not certain. The CDR3 consists of 14 residues. The germline gives CDR1 SGHAT, CDR2 FQNNGV. Deletions cut 1 base from V and 6 bases from J, with 7 bases between. Here the CDR3 reads CASSLGAINSPLHF. The DNA for the CDR3 is TGTGCCAGCAGCTTAGGAGCGATTAATTCACCCCTCCACTTT.

The chain employs TRBV12-3 or TRBV12-4 and TRBJ1-5; weak D call: TRBD1 (5 bases). V was trimmed by 3 bases and J by 4 bases, leaving 7 bases between them. The CDR3 contains 13 residues. The CDR3 bases are TGTGCCAGCAGTTTGACAGATAATCAGCCCCAGCATTTT. It translates to CASSLTDNQPQHF.

The V and J genes are TRBV18 and TRBJ2-3; 10 positions agree with TRBD2. The germline CDR1 and CDR2 sequences are KGHSH and LQKENI. CDR3 length equals 16 residues. Trimming took 4 bases from V and 0 from J; bases not matched to a gene: 4. This CDR3 is CASSHTSGASTDTQYF. For the CDR3, the DNA is TGTGCCAGCTCACATACTAGCGGGGCTAGCACAGATACGCAGTATTTT.

The J gene is TRBJ1-1, the V gene TRBV6-1, with 7 bases aligning to TRBD1. This CDR3 comprises 15 residues. Germline loops: CDR1 MNHNS, CDR2 SASEGT. Losses at the gene ends were 3 bases for V and 0 bases for J; bases not matched to a gene: 4. The CDR3 spells CASSDTGTVNTEAFF. CDR3 coding DNA: TGTGCCAGCAGTGATACCGGGACAGTGAACACTGAAGCTTTCTTT.

This clone showed up just a few times. The rearrangement links TRBV20-1 to TRBJ1-5; 7 positions match TRBD1. With V trimmed by 3 bases and J by 5 bases, 4 bases remained unmatched. This CDR3 spans 13 amino acids. Germline assignment: CDR1 DFQATT and CDR2 SNEGSKA (reference sequence). The CDR3: CSASPQGDQPQHF. In DNA form, the CDR3 reads TGCAGTGCTAGTCCGCAGGGGGATCAGCCCCAGCATTTT.

The rearrangement joins TRBV29-1 to TRBJ1-2; 7 positions agree with TRBD1. The V gene's germline CDR1 is SQVTM and CDR2 ANQGSEA. CDR3 length: 17 residues. J lost 2 bases, V lost 4 bases, and 16 bases had no gene match. The CDR3: CSVGGEAYRGGNYGYTF. Here the CDR3 DNA reads TGCAGCGTTGGCGGCGAGGCCTACAGGGGTGGCAACTATGGCTACACCTTC. Full variable domain (outside the CDR3, taken from reference TRBV29-1 and TRBJ1-2): SAVISQKPSRDICQRGTSLTIQCQVDSQVTMMFWYRQQPGQSLTLIATANQGSEATYESGFVIDKFPISRPNLTFSTLTVSNMSPEDSSIYLCSVGGEAYRGGNYGYTFGSGTRLTVV.

V usage is TRBV5-8 and J usage is TRBJ2-2, with D tentatively TRBD1 (5 bases). Per the germline V gene, CDR1 is SGHTS and CDR2 is YDEGEE. The CDR3 extends over 16 amino acids. V was shortened by 0 bases and J by 6 bases, with 15 bases between the two germline ends. CDR3 DNA sequence: TGTGCCAGCAGCTTGGTAATCTTATGGGGCCCCGGGGAGCTGTTTTTT. Protein sequence: CASSLVILWGPGELFF.

The V and J genes are TRBV7-2 and TRBJ2-3, with D unresolved. V was trimmed by 5 bases and J by 1 base, leaving 16 bases between them. The V gene's germline CDR1 is SGHTA and CDR2 FQGNSA. The CDR3 has 16 amino acids. The CDR3 region has the DNA TGTGCCAGCAGCAAGAATACCGGTGCTGGCACAGATACGCAGTATTTT. This translates into CASSKNTGAGTDTQYF.

The genes are TRBV7-8 and TRBJ2-7, with a possible D match to TRBD2 (5 bases). Germline lookup yields CDR1 SGHVS and CDR2 FQNEAQ. V was cut by 0 bases and J by 3 bases, with 12 bases left in between. CDR3 length: 15 amino acids. In DNA, the CDR3 is TGTGCCAGCAGCTTAGCGCGACTACCCGGCTACGAGCAGTACTTC. Amino acid sequence: CASSLARLPGYEQYF.

This rearrangement joins TRBV10-3 to TRBJ1-2; D is unclear. Trimming took 8 bases from V and 6 from J, leaving 10 bases between them. CDR3 length: 11 residues. Germline CDR1 and CDR2: ENHRY and SYGVKD. CDR3 region: CAIPGPNGYTF. The CDR3 DNA sequence: TGTGCCATCCCAGGCCCCAATGGCTACACCTTC.

The rearrangement links TRBV3-1 (or the pseudogene TRBV3-2) to TRBJ1-5, with D maybe TRBD1 (6 bases). Between the trimmed V and J ends, which lost 0 bases and 2 bases, there was a span of 14 bases. The CDR3 length is 17 residues. Per the germline V gene, CDR1 is LGHDT and CDR2 is YNNKEL (reference sequence). CDR3 bases: TGTGCCAGCAGCCAAGAACCCCAGACAGGCGGCAATCAGCCCCAGCATTTT. This encodes CASSQEPQTGGNQPQHF.

This clone was seen only a few times. The chain has TRBV2 and TRBJ1-5; a weak D match, TRBD1 (6 bases). Looked up from germline, CDR1 is SNHLY and CDR2 is FYNNEI. V was clipped by 3 bases and J by 6 bases, with 15 bases between them. The CDR3 has 15 residues. The CDR3 DNA sequence: TGTGCCAGCAGTGAGGTAGGGGGGGCCCGTCAGCCCCAGCATTTT. Encoded protein: CASSEVGGARQPQHF.

V and J are TRBV7-9 and TRBJ1-1; D is undetermined. CDR1 is SEHNR and CDR2 is FQNEAQ in the germline V gene (reference sequence). The CDR3 runs 13 residues. V lost 3 bases, J lost 5 bases, and 10 bases lay in between. The CDR3 nucleotides read TGTGCCAGCAGCTTTGAGGCTGGGACTGAAGCTTTCTTT. This codes for CASSFEAGTEAFF.